This T cell receptor beta chain originates from a study of blood T cell repertoires in COVID-19 (dated by TCRdb to about 2020). A note on the overall study: Samples covering the acute and convalescent phases of COVID-19 were provided by collaborators in the United States, Italy and Spain. HLA class I and class II types, where available, came from metadata supplied by the sample provider rather than from assay-based typing. Samples came from the ongoing ImmuneRACE study (first 160 participants) plus 1,254 subjects from 6 global collaborators. Deeply sampled blood TCRbeta repertoires from subjects exposed to, actively infected with, or recovered from COVID-19 were included in the dataset. The repertoires were released in a freely available public database intended as a resource for research on the immune response to SARS-CoV-2. A de-identified subject ID, COVID-19 status, age in years and sex were almost always included in the sample metadata. The material from the prospective study consisted of cDNA or gDNA derived from T cells, B-cell-depleted T cells, or PBMCs. General conclusions and limits of the study: How much clinical and demographic metadata was included differed by source and by participant, and the metadata was provided uncurated.

Comment on this clone: Its antigen target is currently unknown. No clone much larger than this one lies a single base away; base qualities are absent.

The CDR3 spans 15 residues, from the cysteine through the phenylalanine. Only the CDR3 DNA stays, 45 bases, in frame from base 1. V loses 2 bases of germline sequence and J loses 3 bases, and the interval between the two ends is 14 bases. Reading the germline V gene (reference sequence) gives CDR1 GTSNPN and CDR2 SVGIG. TCRbeta CDR3 regions were amplified from genomic DNA by means of the immunoSEQ Assay, a bias-controlled multiplex PCR. Per the authors' processing: The number of nucleated cells in each sample was estimated from the amplification of reference gene primers within the assay. To quantify the absolute abundance of each unique TCRbeta CDR3 rearrangement, sequence reads were collapsed and filtered. Productive Simpson clonality was computed per sample as the square root of Simpson's diversity index over productive rearrangements. TCRdb took over this immuneACCESS table, retaining in-frame rearrangements with V and J assigned. Such tables are incomplete; in checked studies, under half of the missing clones stem from an unresolved V gene, and the remainder is unexplained. V and J calls and clone size are those listed in that table; D and trimming were worked out from the DNA. The sample table records around 70,000 clones; approximately 80% of these occur just once. Together, the top ten hold about 13% of the sample.

One collaborating source in Seattle enrolled patients during active infection and followed them longitudinally through the course of disease. Whole blood was collected in K2EDTA tubes by collaborating institutions according to the institutions' own protocols. For TCRbeta analysis, collaborator samples were shipped as frozen whole blood, as isolated PBMCs, or as DNA extracted from either sample type. Source material: peripheral blood. The V and J genes are TRBV30 and TRBJ2-1, and perhaps TRBD2 as D gene, on 5 matching bases. The TCR originated in a man aged 50 to 59 with COVID-19, enrolled during active disease. The CDR3 sequence is CAWSPGVFGYNEQFF. The bases read TGTGCCTGGAGTCCCGGGGTCTTTGGCTACAATGAGCAGTTCTTC.